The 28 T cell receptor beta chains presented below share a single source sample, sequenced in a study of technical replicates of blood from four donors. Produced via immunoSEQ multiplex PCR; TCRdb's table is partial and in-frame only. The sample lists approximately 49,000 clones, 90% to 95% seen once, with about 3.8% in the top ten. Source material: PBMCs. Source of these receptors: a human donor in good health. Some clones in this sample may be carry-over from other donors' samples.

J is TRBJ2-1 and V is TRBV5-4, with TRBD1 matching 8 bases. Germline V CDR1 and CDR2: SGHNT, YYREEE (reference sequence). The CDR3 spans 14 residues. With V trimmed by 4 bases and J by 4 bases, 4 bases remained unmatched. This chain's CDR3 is CASSLGQEYNEQFF. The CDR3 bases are TGTGCCAGCAGCCTGGGACAGGAGTACAATGAGCAGTTCTTC.

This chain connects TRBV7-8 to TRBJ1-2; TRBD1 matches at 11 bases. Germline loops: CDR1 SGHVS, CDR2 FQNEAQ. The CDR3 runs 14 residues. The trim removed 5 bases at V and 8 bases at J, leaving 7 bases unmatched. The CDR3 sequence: CASSVDRGLSGYTF. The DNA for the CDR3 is TGTGCCAGCAGCGTGGACAGGGGGCTAAGCGGCTACACCTTC.

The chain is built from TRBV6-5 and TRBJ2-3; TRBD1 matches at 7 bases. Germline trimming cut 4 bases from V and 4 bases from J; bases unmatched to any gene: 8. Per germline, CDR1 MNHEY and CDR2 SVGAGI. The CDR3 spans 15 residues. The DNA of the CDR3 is TGTGCCAGCAGTTCCCCGACAGGGCGGCCAGATACGCAGTATTTT. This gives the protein CASSSPTGRPDTQYF.

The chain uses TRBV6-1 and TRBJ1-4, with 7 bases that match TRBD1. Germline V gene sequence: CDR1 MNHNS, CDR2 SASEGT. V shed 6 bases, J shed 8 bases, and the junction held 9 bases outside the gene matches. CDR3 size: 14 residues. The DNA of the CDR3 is TGTGCCAGCAGGGTAGGGGGCGCGGAGGAAAAACTGTTTTTT. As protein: CASRVGGAEEKLFF.

DNA for the CDR3: TGTGCCGGACTCCCACGTGGAAACACCATATATTTT. Translating it yields CAGLPRGNTIYF. This chain uses TRBV30 with TRBJ1-3, with D uncertain. Germline V lookup: CDR1 GTSNPN, CDR2 SVGIG (reference sequence). The CDR3 is made up of 12 amino acids. V was pared by 8 bases and J by 3 bases, with 11 bases between.

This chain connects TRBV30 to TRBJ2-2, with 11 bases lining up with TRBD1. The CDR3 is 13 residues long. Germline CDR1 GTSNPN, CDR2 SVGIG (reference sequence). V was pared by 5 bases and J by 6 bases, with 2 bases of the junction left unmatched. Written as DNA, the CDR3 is TGTGCCTGGTTGGGACAGGGGGCCGGGGAGCTGTTTTTT. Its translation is CAWLGQGAGELFF.

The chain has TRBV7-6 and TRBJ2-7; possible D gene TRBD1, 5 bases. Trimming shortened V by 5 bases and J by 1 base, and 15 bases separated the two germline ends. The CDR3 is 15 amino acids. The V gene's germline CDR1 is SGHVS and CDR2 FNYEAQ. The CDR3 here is CASSPTPTASYEQYF. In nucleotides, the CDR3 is TGTGCCAGCAGCCCCACCCCGACAGCTTCCTACGAGCAGTACTTC.

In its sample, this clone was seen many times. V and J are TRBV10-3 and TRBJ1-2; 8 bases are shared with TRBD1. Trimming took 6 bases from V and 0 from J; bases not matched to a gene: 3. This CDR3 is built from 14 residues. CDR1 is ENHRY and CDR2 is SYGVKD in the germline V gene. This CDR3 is CAIRGQGANYGYTF. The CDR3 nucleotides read TGTGCCATCAGAGGACAGGGAGCTAACTATGGCTACACCTTC.

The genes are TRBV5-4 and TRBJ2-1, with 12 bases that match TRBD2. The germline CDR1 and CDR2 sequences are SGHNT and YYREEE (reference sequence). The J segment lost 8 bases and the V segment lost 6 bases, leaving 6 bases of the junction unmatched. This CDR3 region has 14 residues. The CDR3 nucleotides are TGTGCCAGCAAGTCGGCTAGCGGGGGGGATGAGCAGTTCTTC. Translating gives CASKSASGGDEQFF.

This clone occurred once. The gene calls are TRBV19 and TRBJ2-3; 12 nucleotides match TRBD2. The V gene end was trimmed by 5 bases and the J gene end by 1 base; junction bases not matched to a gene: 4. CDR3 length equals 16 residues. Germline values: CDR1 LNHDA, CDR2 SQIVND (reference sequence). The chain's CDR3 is CASSSSGRAGTDTQYF. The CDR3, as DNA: TGTGCCAGTAGTTCTAGCGGGAGGGCGGGCACAGATACGCAGTATTTT.

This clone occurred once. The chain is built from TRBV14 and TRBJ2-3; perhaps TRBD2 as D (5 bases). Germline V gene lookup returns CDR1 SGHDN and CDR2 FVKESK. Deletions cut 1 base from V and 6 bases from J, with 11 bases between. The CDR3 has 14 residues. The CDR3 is CASSQGTAGDTQYF. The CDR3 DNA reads TGTGCCAGCAGCCAAGGGACTGCGGGCGATACGCAGTATTTT.

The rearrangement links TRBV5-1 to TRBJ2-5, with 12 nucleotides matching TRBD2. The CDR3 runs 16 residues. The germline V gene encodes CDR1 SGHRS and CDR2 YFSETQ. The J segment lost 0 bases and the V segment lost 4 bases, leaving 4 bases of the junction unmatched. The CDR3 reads CASSPLAGGYQETQYF. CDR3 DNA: TGCGCCAGCAGCCCACTAGCGGGGGGATACCAAGAGACCCAGTACTTC.

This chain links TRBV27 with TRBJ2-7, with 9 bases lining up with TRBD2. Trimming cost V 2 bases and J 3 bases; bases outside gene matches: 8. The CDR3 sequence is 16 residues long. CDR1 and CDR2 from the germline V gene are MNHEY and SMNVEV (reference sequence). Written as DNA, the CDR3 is TGTGCCAGCAGTTTACAAGGGACTAGCCCTTTCTACGAGCAGTACTTC. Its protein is CASSLQGTSPFYEQYF.

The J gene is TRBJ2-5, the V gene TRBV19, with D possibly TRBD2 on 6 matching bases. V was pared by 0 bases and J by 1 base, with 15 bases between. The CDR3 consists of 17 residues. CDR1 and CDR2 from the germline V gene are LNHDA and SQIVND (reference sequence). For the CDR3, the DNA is TGTGCCAGTAGTATAGATCCTAGACGGGACTTCCAAGAGACCCAGTACTTC. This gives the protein CASSIDPRRDFQETQYF.

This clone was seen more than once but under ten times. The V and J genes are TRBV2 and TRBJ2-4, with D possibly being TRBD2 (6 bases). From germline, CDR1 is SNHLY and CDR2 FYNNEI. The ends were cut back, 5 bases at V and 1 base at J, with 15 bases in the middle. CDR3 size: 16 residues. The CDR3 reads CASSLKRVGAKNIQYF. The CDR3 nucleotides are TGTGCCAGCAGTTTAAAGCGGGTTGGGGCCAAAAACATTCAGTACTTC.

CDR3 residues: CASSHGQLLENEQYF. The CDR3 DNA is TGTGCCAGCAGCCATGGACAACTCCTGGAGAACGAGCAGTACTTC. The chain links TRBV5-4 to TRBJ2-7, with a tentative D call TRBD1 (5 bases). Trimming pared 4 bases from V and 5 bases from J, leaving 19 bases between. This CDR3 has 15 amino acids. Germline V lookup: CDR1 SGHNT, CDR2 YYREEE (reference sequence).

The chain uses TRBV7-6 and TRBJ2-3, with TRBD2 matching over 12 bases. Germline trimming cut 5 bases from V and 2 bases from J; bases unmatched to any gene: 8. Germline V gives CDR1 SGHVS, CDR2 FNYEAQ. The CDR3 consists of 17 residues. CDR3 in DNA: TGTGCCAGCAGCCGACTGGGACTAGCGGGCCTCACAGATACGCAGTATTTT. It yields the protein CASSRLGLAGLTDTQYF.

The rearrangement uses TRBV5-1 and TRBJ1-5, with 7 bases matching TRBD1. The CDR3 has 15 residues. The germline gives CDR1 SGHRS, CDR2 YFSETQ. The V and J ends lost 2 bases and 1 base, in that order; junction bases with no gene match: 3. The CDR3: CASSFTGESNQPQHF. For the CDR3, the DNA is TGCGCCAGCAGCTTTACAGGGGAGAGCAATCAGCCCCAGCATTTT. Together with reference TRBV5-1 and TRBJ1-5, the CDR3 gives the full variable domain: KAGVTQTPRYLIKTRGQQVTLSCSPISGHRSVSWYQQTPGQGLQFLFEYFSETQRNKGNFPGRFSGRQFSNSRSEMNVSTLELGDSALYLCASSFTGESNQPQHFGDGTRLSIL.

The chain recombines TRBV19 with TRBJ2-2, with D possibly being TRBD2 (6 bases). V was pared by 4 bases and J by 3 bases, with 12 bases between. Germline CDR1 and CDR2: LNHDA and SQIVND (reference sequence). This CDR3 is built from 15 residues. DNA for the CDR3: TGTGCCAGTAGTAGCAGGGACTTGTACACCGGGGAGCTGTTTTTT. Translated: CASSSRDLYTGELFF.

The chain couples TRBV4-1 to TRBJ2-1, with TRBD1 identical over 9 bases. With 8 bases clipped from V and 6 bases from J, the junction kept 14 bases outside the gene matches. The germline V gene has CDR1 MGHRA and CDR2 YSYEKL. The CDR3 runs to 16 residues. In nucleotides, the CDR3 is TGCGCCAGCGGGGGGCGAGACAGGGGGGTAGGCAATGAGCAGTTCTTC. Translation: CASGGRDRGVGNEQFF.

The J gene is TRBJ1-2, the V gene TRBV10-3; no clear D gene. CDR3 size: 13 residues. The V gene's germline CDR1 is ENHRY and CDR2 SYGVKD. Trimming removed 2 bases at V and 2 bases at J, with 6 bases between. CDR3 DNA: TGTGCCATCAGTGAGGTGACAAACTATGGCTACACCTTC. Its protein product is CAISEVTNYGYTF.

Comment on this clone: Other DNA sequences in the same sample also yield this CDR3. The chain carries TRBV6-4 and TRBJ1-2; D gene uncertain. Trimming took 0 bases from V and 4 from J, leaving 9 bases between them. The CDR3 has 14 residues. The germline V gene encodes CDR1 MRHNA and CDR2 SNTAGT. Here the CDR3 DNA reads TGTGCCAGCAGTGACTCGCGTGGTATCTATGGCTACACCTTC. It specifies CASSDSRGIYGYTF.

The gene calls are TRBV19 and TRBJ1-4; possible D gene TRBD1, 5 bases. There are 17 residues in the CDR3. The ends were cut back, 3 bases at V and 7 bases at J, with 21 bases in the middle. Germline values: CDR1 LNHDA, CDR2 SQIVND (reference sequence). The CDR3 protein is CASSMLLGPNQGEKLFF. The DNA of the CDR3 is TGTGCCAGTAGTATGCTTTTGGGCCCAAATCAGGGTGAAAAACTGTTTTTT.

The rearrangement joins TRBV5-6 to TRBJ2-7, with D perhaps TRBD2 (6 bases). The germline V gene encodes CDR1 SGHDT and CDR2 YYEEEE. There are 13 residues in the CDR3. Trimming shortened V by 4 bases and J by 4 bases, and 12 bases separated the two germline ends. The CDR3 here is CASSPGGRYEQYF. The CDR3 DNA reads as TGTGCCAGCAGCCCTGGAGGGCGTTACGAGCAGTACTTC.

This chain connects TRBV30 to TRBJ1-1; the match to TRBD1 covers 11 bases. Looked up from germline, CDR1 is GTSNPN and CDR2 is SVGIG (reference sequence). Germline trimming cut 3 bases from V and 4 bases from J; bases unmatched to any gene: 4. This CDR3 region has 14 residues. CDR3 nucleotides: TGTGCCTGGAGGGGTGGACAGGGGGCCACTGAAGCTTTCTTT. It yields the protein CAWRGGQGATEAFF.

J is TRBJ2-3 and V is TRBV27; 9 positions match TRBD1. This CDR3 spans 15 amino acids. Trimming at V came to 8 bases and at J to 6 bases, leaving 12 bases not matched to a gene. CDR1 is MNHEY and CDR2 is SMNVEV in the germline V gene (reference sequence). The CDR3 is CASQSVGTGMDTQYF. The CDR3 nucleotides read TGTGCCAGCCAGAGTGTAGGGACAGGGATGGATACGCAGTATTTT.

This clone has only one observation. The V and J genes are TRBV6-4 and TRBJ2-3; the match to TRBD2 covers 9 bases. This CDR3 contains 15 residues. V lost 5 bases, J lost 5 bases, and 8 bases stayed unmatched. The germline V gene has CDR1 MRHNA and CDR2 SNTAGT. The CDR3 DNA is TGTGCCAGCAGTCAGAGCGGGGGGAATGGAGATACGCAGTATTTT. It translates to CASSQSGGNGDTQYF.

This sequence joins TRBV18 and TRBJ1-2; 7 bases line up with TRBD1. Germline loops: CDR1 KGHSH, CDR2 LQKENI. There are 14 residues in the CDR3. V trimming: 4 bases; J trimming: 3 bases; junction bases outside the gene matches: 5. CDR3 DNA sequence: TGTGCCAGCTCACAGGGGGCGGAAGACTATGGCTACACCTTC. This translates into CASSQGAEDYGYTF. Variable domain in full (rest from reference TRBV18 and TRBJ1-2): NAGVMQNPRHLVRRRGQEARLRCSPMKGHSHVYWYRQLPEEGLKFMVYLQKENIIDESGMPKERFSAEFPKEGPSILRIQQVVRGDSAAYFCASSQGAEDYGYTFGSGTRLTVV.